A single sample gave rise to the 14 T cell receptor beta chains below, sequenced in a study of vaccination and CD4 T cells after COVID-19. Each CDR3 protein is one row after TCRdb ran MiXCR on the PCR reads. Among about 24,000 distinct CDR3 sequences, 45% to 55% were seen once, and the ten largest hold 0.85% to 1.2%. This material consisted of CD4+ T cells from blood, taken before SARS-CoV-2 vaccination. The receptors stem from a human donor who had recovered from COVID-19.

The chain uses TRBV2 and TRBJ2-3; 8 positions agree with TRBD2. Germline trimming cut 5 bases from V and 4 bases from J; bases unmatched to any gene: 8. The CDR3 runs 15 residues. Germline V gives CDR1 SNHLY, CDR2 FYNNEI. CDR3 coding DNA: TGTGCCAGCAGTAGTCAGGGACTAGATTCAGATACGCAGTATTTT. It encodes CASSSQGLDSDTQYF.

The chain recombines TRBV19 with TRBJ2-1; TRBD2 agrees at 15 bases. The germline V gene has CDR1 LNHDA and CDR2 SQIVND (reference sequence). The V and J ends lost 2 bases and 7 bases, in that order; junction bases with no gene match: 6. The CDR3 sequence is 17 residues long. The CDR3 DNA is TGTGCCAGTAGTATAACCGGGACTAGCGGGAGGTTGAATGAGCAGTTCTTC. This gives the protein CASSITGTSGRLNEQFF.

V gene TRBV7-9 combines with J gene TRBJ2-3; 9 nucleotides align to TRBD1. Germline values: CDR1 SEHNR, CDR2 FQNEAQ (reference sequence). The CDR3 spans 15 residues. With 4 bases clipped from V and 11 bases from J, the junction kept 13 bases outside the gene matches. The chain's CDR3 is CASSSDRGPVGQQYF. CDR3 bases: TGTGCCAGCAGCTCGGACAGGGGCCCTGTCGGCCAGCAGTATTTT.

This clonotype was observed a few times. The J gene is TRBJ2-3, the V gene TRBV24-1, with 9 bases matching TRBD2. This CDR3 spans 14 amino acids. CDR1 and CDR2 (germline): KGHDR, SFDVKD. Losses at the gene ends were 6 bases for V and 5 bases for J; bases not matched to a gene: 5. The CDR3 DNA sequence: TGTGCCACCAGTATAGCGGGAGATCAAGATACGCAGTATTTT. Translated: CATSIAGDQDTQYF.

This clonotype was seen a few times. This sequence joins TRBV29-1 and TRBJ1-5; D is perhaps TRBD1 (6 bases). The CDR3 covers 14 residues. The V and J ends lost 5 bases and 6 bases respectively, with 17 bases between them. Germline loops: CDR1 SQVTM, CDR2 ANQGSEA. Written as DNA, the CDR3 is TGCAGCGTTCGTCGCGGGGGGGGCGGTCAGCCCCAGCATTTT. This encodes CSVRRGGGGQPQHF.

This clonotype was found once. One end of the junction varies from germline; a read error may be responsible. The chain links TRBV19 to TRBJ2-7, with a weak D call TRBD2 (7 bases). This CDR3 comprises 14 residues. Germline-derived CDR1 and CDR2 are LNHDA and SQIVND (reference sequence). CDR3 sequence reads: CASAEQGTTYKQYF. CDR3 DNA sequence: TGTGCCAGTGCTGAGCAGGGGACTACCTACAAGCAGTACTTC. Drawing the rest from reference TRBV19 and TRBJ2-7, the complete variable domain is DGGITQSPKYLFRKEGQNVTLSCEQNLNHDAMYWYRQDPGQGLRLIYYSQIVNDFQKGDIAEGYSVSREKKESFPLTVTSAQKNPTAFYLCASAEQGTTYKQYFGPGTRLTVT.

The chain combines TRBV6-1 with TRBJ2-3; maybe TRBD2 (5 bases). The V end was cut by 1 base, the J end by 4 bases, with 6 bases between. This CDR3 comprises 13 residues. Per the germline V gene, CDR1 is MNHNS and CDR2 is SASEGT. CDR3 in amino acids: CASSEGLPDTQYF. The DNA of the CDR3 is TGTGCCAGCAGTGAAGGACTACCAGATACGCAGTATTTT.

V is TRBV19 and J is TRBJ1-3; no clear D. Germline V gene data show CDR1 as LNHDA and CDR2 as SQIVND (reference sequence). The CDR3 spans 13 residues. Trimming stripped 10 bases from V and 0 bases from J, with 10 bases between. CDR3 DNA sequence: TGTGCCACCTCCATCAGCTCTGGAAACACCATATATTTT. It is translated as CATSISSGNTIYF. Supplemented by reference TRBV19 and TRBJ1-3, the full variable domain reads DGGITQSPKYLFRKEGQNVTLSCEQNLNHDAMYWYRQDPGQGLRLIYYSQIVNDFQKGDIAEGYSVSREKKESFPLTVTSAQKNPTAFYLCATSISSGNTIYFGEGSWLTVV.

The chain couples TRBV7-9 to TRBJ1-1; D is uncertain. V dropped 5 bases and J dropped 5 bases, with 15 bases sitting between them. CDR1 and CDR2 (germline): SEHNR, FQNEAQ (reference sequence). The CDR3 totals 14 residues. The CDR3 DNA reads as TGTGCCAGCAGCCCTAACCCCGGTGGGACTGAAGCTTTCTTT. Amino acid sequence: CASSPNPGGTEAFF.

The J gene is TRBJ2-5, the V gene TRBV7-9; 11 bases fit TRBD2. The germline CDR1 and CDR2 sequences are SEHNR and FQNEAQ (reference sequence). V shed 3 bases, J shed 5 bases, and the junction held 5 bases outside the gene matches. The CDR3 sequence is 15 residues long. CDR3 DNA: TGTGCCAGCAGCTTGGTACTAGCGGGAGTGGAGACCCAGTACTTC. As protein: CASSLVLAGVETQYF.

The chain couples TRBV5-1 to TRBJ2-5; D gene uncertain. CDR3 length equals 12 residues. Germline assignment: CDR1 SGHRS and CDR2 YFSETQ. CDR3 bases: TGCTCCACCAGGAGTGACCAAGAGACCCAGTACTTC. This encodes CSTRSDQETQYF.

The gene calls are TRBV18 and TRBJ2-7; 10 bases fit TRBD1. V shed 1 base and J 2 bases; nucleotides not matched to a gene: 11. CDR3 length: 18 amino acids. Germline lookup yields CDR1 KGHSH and CDR2 LQKENI. This chain's CDR3 is CASSPRRTGGMTTYEQYF. CDR3 sequence (DNA): TGTGCCAGCTCACCACGAAGGACAGGGGGAATGACCACCTACGAGCAGTACTTC. The full variable domain, its missing parts supplied by reference TRBV18 and TRBJ2-7, is NAGVMQNPRHLVRRRGQEARLRCSPMKGHSHVYWYRQLPEEGLKFMVYLQKENIIDESGMPKERFSAEFPKEGPSILRIQQVVRGDSAAYFCASSPRRTGGMTTYEQYFGPGTRLTVT.

The sample holds a few counts of this clonotype. The V gene is TRBV24-1, the J gene TRBJ1-1; tentatively, D is TRBD1 (5 bases). The CDR3 is made up of 16 amino acids. Deletions cut 2 bases from V and 4 bases from J, with 16 bases between. CDR1 and CDR2 (germline): KGHDR, SFDVKD. The CDR3 loop reads CATSDSTPGGSTEAFF. CDR3 nucleotide sequence: TGTGCCACCAGTGATTCCACACCCGGGGGGAGCACTGAAGCTTTCTTT.

The gene calls are TRBV7-8 and TRBJ2-1, with D possibly matching TRBD1 (6 bases). Germline V lookup: CDR1 SGHVS, CDR2 FQNEAQ. Deletions cut 1 base from V and 4 bases from J, with 17 bases between. The CDR3 loop spans 17 amino acids. CDR3 sequence: CASSLVQATGQYNEQFF. CDR3 in DNA: TGTGCCAGCAGCTTAGTTCAAGCGACAGGTCAGTACAATGAGCAGTTCTTC.